These T cell receptor beta chains were read from a single sample in a study of blood T cell repertoires in COVID-19. Data came from immunoSEQ multiplex PCR; TCRdb stores just in-frame clones and leaves some out. Of approximately 290,000 clones in the sample, around 89% were seen once. Sequencing input: PBMCs or T cells enriched from blood (not recorded which). The receptor source for this set is a woman younger than 30 with acute COVID-19. Both conserved end residues are part of each CDR3. The D gene is left open where the match is weak. Only some rows state a clone size, as once, few, many or a class for expanded clones.

v_call: TRBV2
clone_size: .
j_call: TRBJ2-7
d_call: TRBD2
cdr3_nt: TGTGCCAGCAGCCGGGAGGATTCATACTACGAGCAGTACTTC
cdr3_aa: CASSREDSYYEQYF

v_call: TRBV14
clone_size: .
j_call: TRBJ2-1
d_call: TRBD2
cdr3_nt: TGTGCCAGCAGCCAAGGGAGCGGGAGGGCCGGTAATGAGCAGTTCTTC
cdr3_aa: CASSQGSGRAGNEQFF

v_call: TRBV19
clone_size: .
j_call: TRBJ1-4
d_call: .
cdr3_nt: TGTGCCAGTAGTAACCGACAGGCCCAGAATGAAAAACTGTTTTTT
cdr3_aa: CASSNRQAQNEKLFF

v_call: TRBV6-5
clone_size: once
j_call: TRBJ1-6
d_call: TRBD1
cdr3_nt: TGTGCCAGCAGTCATGACAGGGGTACTTCACCCCTCCACTTT
cdr3_aa: CASSHDRGTSPLHF

v_call: TRBV28
clone_size: .
j_call: TRBJ1-6
d_call: .
cdr3_nt: TGTGCCAGCAGTTCGCGGGGAAGCTCCTATAATTCACCCCTCCACTTT
cdr3_aa: CASSSRGSSYNSPLHF

v_call: TRBV6-5
clone_size: .
j_call: TRBJ2-3
d_call: .
cdr3_nt: TGTGCCAGCAGAAGTTTAGGCAGGACAGATACGCAGTATTTT
cdr3_aa: CASRSLGRTDTQYF

v_call: TRBV19
clone_size: once
j_call: TRBJ2-7
d_call: .
cdr3_nt: TGTGCCAGTAGTAAGGGGATTTGGGGCAGCTACGAGCAGTACTTC
cdr3_aa: CASSKGIWGSYEQYF

v_call: TRBV6-5
clone_size: .
j_call: TRBJ1-2
d_call: .
cdr3_nt: TGTGCCAGCAGCCGGAGCGGGGAGTACGGCTACACCTTC
cdr3_aa: CASSRSGEYGYTF

v_call: TRBV19
clone_size: .
j_call: TRBJ1-1
d_call: TRBD1
cdr3_nt: TGTGCCAGTATCCTTGGGACAGGGACCATGACTGAAGCTTTCTTT
cdr3_aa: CASILGTGTMTEAFF

v_call: TRBV19
clone_size: .
j_call: TRBJ1-5
d_call: .
cdr3_nt: TGTGCCAGTAGTCAACAGGACCCCAATCAGCCCCAGCATTTT
cdr3_aa: CASSQQDPNQPQHF

v_call: TRBV6-5
clone_size: once
j_call: TRBJ1-6
d_call: TRBD1
cdr3_nt: TGTGCCAGCAGTTCAGGGACAGGGGGTAATTCACCCCTCCACTTT
cdr3_aa: CASSSGTGGNSPLHF

v_call: TRBV11-3
clone_size: .
j_call: TRBJ2-7
d_call: .
cdr3_nt: TGTGCCAGCAGCTTAGAGGGGGCTTACGAGCAGTACTTC
cdr3_aa: CASSLEGAYEQYF

v_call: TRBV6-2/TRBV6-3
clone_size: .
j_call: TRBJ2-3
d_call: TRBD2
cdr3_nt: TGTGCCAGCAGTTACTCGCGGGAGACTCAGAGGTCTGATACGCAGTATTTT
cdr3_aa: CASSYSRETQRSDTQYF

v_call: TRBV2
clone_size: .
j_call: TRBJ2-5
d_call: .
cdr3_nt: TGTGCCAGCAGCAACCGACAGAGCCAAGAGACCCAGTACTTC
cdr3_aa: CASSNRQSQETQYF

v_call: TRBV2
clone_size: .
j_call: TRBJ2-3
d_call: TRBD2
cdr3_nt: TGTGCCGGTAGACGGGAGGCAGATACGCAGTATTTT
cdr3_aa: CAGRREADTQYF

v_call: TRBV6-1
clone_size: many
j_call: TRBJ2-7
d_call: TRBD1
cdr3_nt: TGTGCCAGCAGTGAAGGGACAGGGGCCTCCTACGAGCAGTACTTC
cdr3_aa: CASSEGTGASYEQYF

v_call: TRBV10-2
clone_size: .
j_call: TRBJ1-2
d_call: TRBD1
cdr3_nt: TGCGCCAGCAGAGAGACAGGGGGCTATGGCTACACCTTC
cdr3_aa: CASRETGGYGYTF

v_call: TRBV28
clone_size: .
j_call: TRBJ1-1
d_call: TRBD1
cdr3_nt: TGTGCCAGCTCTATACATCGAACAGGGGGCACTGAAGCTTTCTTT
cdr3_aa: CASSIHRTGGTEAFF

v_call: TRBV23-1
clone_size: .
j_call: TRBJ1-1
d_call: TRBD1
cdr3_nt: TGCGCCAGCGGAAGGGTGGGACAGGGGGAACAGAACACTGAAGCTTTCTTT
cdr3_aa: CASGRVGQGEQNTEAFF

v_call: TRBV18
clone_size: .
j_call: TRBJ1-1
d_call: .
cdr3_nt: TGTGCCAGCTCACTCTCCGGGACTTTAAACACTGAAGCTTTCTTT
cdr3_aa: CASSLSGTLNTEAFF

v_call: TRBV5-8
clone_size: .
j_call: TRBJ1-6
d_call: .
cdr3_nt: TGTGCCAGCAGCTTGCCCCAGCGGCTGCGTTCACCCCTCCACTTT
cdr3_aa: CASSLPQRLRSPLHF

v_call: TRBV28
clone_size: .
j_call: TRBJ1-5
d_call: TRBD1
cdr3_nt: TGTGCCAGCAGTCCTGTTTTTCGTCAGGGGGGTCAGCCCCAGCATTTT
cdr3_aa: CASSPVFRQGGQPQHF

v_call: TRBV10-2
clone_size: .
j_call: TRBJ2-1
d_call: .
cdr3_nt: TGCGCCAGCAGTCCAGCGGCTGCTCTCTACAATGAGCAGTTCTTC
cdr3_aa: CASSPAAALYNEQFF

v_call: TRBV24-1
clone_size: .
j_call: TRBJ2-2
d_call: TRBD1
cdr3_nt: TGTGCCACCAGTGATTACCTACCGGGACAGGGTCCGACCGGGGAGCTGTTTTTT
cdr3_aa: CATSDYLPGQGPTGELFF

v_call: TRBV18
clone_size: .
j_call: TRBJ2-7
d_call: .
cdr3_nt: TGTGCCAGCTCACCGCCCAACAGCCTATACTCCTACGAGCAGTACTTC
cdr3_aa: CASSPPNSLYSYEQYF

v_call: TRBV7-7
clone_size: once
j_call: TRBJ2-1
d_call: .
cdr3_nt: TGTGCTAGCAGCTTAAGCATGAGCTCCTACAATGAGCAGTTCTTC
cdr3_aa: CASSLSMSSYNEQFF

v_call: TRBV12-3/TRBV12-4
clone_size: .
j_call: TRBJ1-1
d_call: TRBD1
cdr3_nt: TGTGCCAGCTGGGGACAGCTGAACACTGAAGCTTTCTTT
cdr3_aa: CASWGQLNTEAFF

v_call: TRBV5-1
clone_size: .
j_call: TRBJ2-5
d_call: .
cdr3_nt: TGCGCCTTTCTGCTCAACCGGACAGCAATCCAAGAGACCCAGTACTTC
cdr3_aa: CAFLLNRTAIQETQYF

v_call: TRBV18
clone_size: .
j_call: TRBJ2-7
d_call: TRBD1
cdr3_nt: TGTGCCAGCTCACCACCGGGACAGAGTACAAACTCCTACGAGCAGTACTTC
cdr3_aa: CASSPPGQSTNSYEQYF

v_call: TRBV28
clone_size: .
j_call: TRBJ1-2
d_call: TRBD1
cdr3_nt: TGTGCCAGCAGTCTGGGACAGAACTATGGCTACACCTTC
cdr3_aa: CASSLGQNYGYTF

v_call: TRBV2
clone_size: few
j_call: TRBJ1-1
d_call: .
cdr3_nt: TGTGCCAGCGAAACCGGGGAAGCGAACACTGAAGCTTTCTTT
cdr3_aa: CASETGEANTEAFF

v_call: TRBV18
clone_size: .
j_call: TRBJ2-7
d_call: .
cdr3_nt: TGTGCCAGCTCACCACTGGCAGGGCCCTCCTACGAGCAGTACTTC
cdr3_aa: CASSPLAGPSYEQYF

v_call: TRBV7-2
clone_size: .
j_call: TRBJ2-1
d_call: TRBD2
cdr3_nt: TGTGCCAGCAGCCTCTGGACTAGCGGGACAATTTACAATGAGCAGTTCTTC
cdr3_aa: CASSLWTSGTIYNEQFF

v_call: TRBV30
clone_size: .
j_call: TRBJ1-4
d_call: TRBD1
cdr3_nt: TGTGCCTGGAGTAGAGGACAGGGGAATGAAAAACTGTTTTTT
cdr3_aa: CAWSRGQGNEKLFF

v_call: TRBV24-1
clone_size: .
j_call: TRBJ1-1
d_call: .
cdr3_nt: TGTGCCACCAGTGATCGACAGGACACTGAAGCTTTCTTT
cdr3_aa: CATSDRQDTEAFF

v_call: TRBV7-9
clone_size: .
j_call: TRBJ2-1
d_call: .
cdr3_nt: TGTGCCAGCAGCCGCCGGCTGGGGCACAATGAGCAGTTCTTC
cdr3_aa: CASSRRLGHNEQFF

v_call: TRBV2
clone_size: .
j_call: TRBJ1-1
d_call: .
cdr3_nt: TGTGCCAGCAGCTTACAGGAAACCCGAGAAGCTTTCTTT
cdr3_aa: CASSLQETREAFF

v_call: TRBV5-6
clone_size: .
j_call: TRBJ1-4
d_call: .
cdr3_nt: TGTGCCAGCAGCGGAGGGGGGGGCCGTACTAATGAAAAACTGTTTTTT
cdr3_aa: CASSGGGGRTNEKLFF

v_call: TRBV4-1
clone_size: .
j_call: TRBJ2-1
d_call: TRBD1
cdr3_nt: TGCGCCAGCAGCCAAGTTCGAAGTGGACAGGGGGACAATGAGCAGTTCTTC
cdr3_aa: CASSQVRSGQGDNEQFF